This TCR beta chain stems from a study of chemoradiotherapy in HPV16-positive cancers. At the level of the study: Two HPV16-positive patients' cells yielded candidate HPV-specific clones and common motifs.

Study results and limitations: Only two HPV16-positive patients supplied the functional HPV-specificity definition.

Assay used: immunoSEQ multiplex PCR; TCRdb lists only in-frame clones, some missing. Of tens of thousands of clones listed, around four fifths are singletons. V dropped 0 bases and J dropped 6 bases, with 9 bases sitting between them. The CDR3 consists of 13 residues. Germline loops: CDR1 SGHRS, CDR2 YFSETQ. To note about this clone: Its antigen is unidentified.

This TCR was recovered from a human donor with HPV-associated anogenital cancer. The chain has TRBV5-1 and TRBJ1-2; unclear D gene. This specimen consisted of blood, obtained from a patient who underwent chemoradiotherapy. Here the CDR3 reads CASSLEGLNGYTF. CDR3 sequence (DNA): TGCGCCAGCAGCTTGGAGGGTCTGAATGGCTACACCTTC.